Shown below are 17 T cell receptor beta chains from a single sample sequenced in a study of cytomegalovirus exposure and HLA in healthy donors. The study ran its PCR with 60 Vbeta and 13 Jbeta primers. The protocol was immunoSEQ multiplex PCR, while the TCRdb copy is restricted to in-frame clones and leaves out a portion. The data hold some 110,000 clones, with approximately 81% observed a single time. Material for sequencing was PBMCs. These receptors all come from a man younger than 45 in good health and CMV-seronegative.

This clone appeared a few times. This sequence joins TRBV10-3 and TRBJ1-2; 9 positions agree with TRBD1. The CDR3 consists of 18 residues. Germline loops: CDR1 ENHRY, CDR2 SYGVKD. J lost 1 base, V lost 0 bases, and 9 bases had no gene match. For the CDR3, the DNA is TGTGCCATCAGTGAGTCCAGAGGACAGGGGTTGAATAACTATGGCTACACCTTC. This translates into CAISESRGQGLNNYGYTF.

This sequence joins TRBV27 and TRBJ1-2; D possibly corresponds to TRBD1 (5 bases). V lost 7 bases and J lost 7, with 13 bases in between. CDR1 MNHEY and CDR2 SMNVEV come from the germline V gene (reference sequence). This CDR3 is 12 amino acids long. CDR3 coding DNA: TGTGCCAGCAAGGACCCGGGGGGTGGCTACACCTTC. It translates to CASKDPGGGYTF.

The rearrangement joins TRBV9 to TRBJ2-5, with 9 bases that match TRBD2. Trimming cost V 2 bases and J 2 bases; bases outside gene matches: 4. The CDR3 length is 15 residues. The germline gives CDR1 SGDLS, CDR2 YYNGEE. The CDR3 DNA reads as TGTGCCAGCAGCGTGGCGGGGGGGCGGCAAGAGACCCAGTACTTC. Translated, it gives CASSVAGGRQETQYF.

The chain carries TRBV4-1 and TRBJ2-3; 7 nucleotides align to TRBD1. The trim removed 4 bases at V and 2 bases at J, leaving 3 bases unmatched. CDR3 size: 14 residues. Per the germline V gene, CDR1 is MGHRA and CDR2 is YSYEKL. CDR3 bases: TGCGCCAGCAGCCCGGACAGGTTCACAGATACGCAGTATTTT. Translation: CASSPDRFTDTQYF.

This chain connects TRBV28 to TRBJ1-5, with no clear D. The germline CDR1 and CDR2 sequences are MDHEN and SYDVKM. With 4 bases removed from V and 5 bases from J, the gap between germline ends came to 3 bases. This CDR3 has 11 residues. The CDR3 protein is CASSSYQPQHF. CDR3 nucleotide sequence: TGTGCCAGCAGTTCATATCAGCCCCAGCATTTT.

To note about this clone: Other DNA sequences in this specimen translate into the identical CDR3. The gene calls are TRBV29-1 and TRBJ1-4, with 8 bases fitting TRBD1. The CDR3 loop spans 15 amino acids. The trim removed 7 bases at V and 1 base at J, leaving 8 bases unmatched. Germline V gene sequence: CDR1 SQVTM, CDR2 ANQGSEA. CDR3 in DNA: TGCAGCGCCAGGACAGGGTGGTTAACTAATGAAAAACTGTTTTTT. Its translation is CSARTGWLTNEKLFF.

This clone was counted between two and nine times. The gene calls are TRBV27 and TRBJ2-1; 11 nucleotides align to TRBD2. The CDR3 has 16 residues. CDR1 and CDR2 (germline): MNHEY, SMNVEV (reference sequence). Trimming took 4 bases from V and 7 from J; bases not matched to a gene: 9. This CDR3 is CASSYVTSGSGNEQFF. The CDR3 DNA is TGTGCCAGCAGTTACGTAACTAGCGGGAGCGGTAATGAGCAGTTCTTC.

The chain uses TRBV9 and TRBJ2-3; D ambiguous. There are 16 residues in the CDR3. Germline values: CDR1 SGDLS, CDR2 YYNGEE. Between the trimmed V and J ends, which lost 4 bases and 5 bases, there was a span of 20 bases. CDR3 nucleotide sequence: TGTGCCAGCAGCCATCCCCGCGATAGCTCGTTAGATACGCAGTATTTT. Translating gives CASSHPRDSSLDTQYF.

The rearrangement joins TRBV14 to TRBJ2-7, with D perhaps matching TRBD2 (7 bases). V lost 3 bases and J lost 2, with 14 bases in between. Looked up from germline, CDR1 is SGHDN and CDR2 is FVKESK. CDR3 size: 15 residues. The CDR3 sequence: CASSQAPGGPYEQYF. For the CDR3, the DNA is TGTGCCAGCAGCCAGGCCCCCGGGGGGCCCTACGAGCAGTACTTC. The full variable domain, completed using reference TRBV14 and TRBJ2-7, is EAGVTQFPSHSVIEKGQTVTLRCDPISGHDNLYWYRRVMGKEIKFLLHFVKESKQDESGMPNNRFLAERTGGTYSTLKVQPAELEDSGVYFCASSQAPGGPYEQYFGPGTRLTVT.

The chain links TRBV7-8 to TRBJ2-7; TRBD2 matches at 15 bases. Per germline, CDR1 SGHVS and CDR2 FQNEAQ. Germline trimming cut 5 bases from V and 2 bases from J; bases unmatched to any gene: 4. This CDR3 has 16 residues. CDR3 sequence reads: CASSMGLAGGPYEQYF. The DNA for the CDR3 is TGTGCCAGCAGCATGGGACTAGCGGGAGGACCCTACGAGCAGTACTTC.

The chain couples TRBV25-1 to TRBJ1-2; possible D gene TRBD1, 5 bases. The CDR3 has 13 residues. V gave up 4 bases and J gave up 8 bases, with 14 bases separating them. Germline lookup yields CDR1 MGHDK and CDR2 SYGVNS. In DNA form, the CDR3 reads TGTGCCAGCAGTGTGCCCGGGGGTGGCGGCTACACCTTC. Protein: CASSVPGGGGYTF.

This chain links TRBV28 with TRBJ2-7; TRBD2 matches at 10 bases. The CDR3 totals 14 residues. Germline V gene sequence: CDR1 MDHEN, CDR2 SYDVKM. Losses at the gene ends were 8 bases for V and 1 base for J; bases not matched to a gene: 5. The chain's CDR3 is CASQLAGGSYEQYF. The CDR3 DNA follows: TGTGCCAGCCAATTAGCGGGAGGTTCCTACGAGCAGTACTTC. Full variable domain (missing parts from reference TRBV28 and TRBJ2-7): DVKVTQSSRYLVKRTGEKVFLECVQDMDHENMFWYRQDPGLGLRLIYFSYDVKMKEKGDIPEGYSVSREKKERFSLILESASTNQTSMYLCASQLAGGSYEQYFGPGTRLTVT.

This clone was counted between two and nine times. The chain carries TRBV14 and TRBJ2-7, with D tentatively TRBD2 (5 bases). Germline assignment: CDR1 SGHDN and CDR2 FVKESK. V gave up 3 bases and J gave up 10 bases, with 13 bases separating them. There are 12 residues in the CDR3. CDR3 protein: CASSHGVEEQYF. For the CDR3, the DNA is TGTGCCAGCAGCCACGGGGTTGAAGAACAGTACTTC.

The gene calls are TRBV6-5 and TRBJ2-3; D not resolved. This CDR3 contains 15 residues. Germline V lookup: CDR1 MNHEY, CDR2 SVGAGI. Trimming pared 0 bases from V and 2 bases from J, leaving 9 bases between. DNA of the CDR3: TGTGCCAGCAGTTACTCGAGGCAGAACACAGATACGCAGTATTTT. Its translation is CASSYSRQNTDTQYF.

The chain combines TRBV11-2 with TRBJ2-7; 7 nucleotides match TRBD2. The germline V gene encodes CDR1 SGHAT and CDR2 FQNNGV. The CDR3 totals 13 residues. V shed 7 bases, J shed 2 bases, and the junction held 5 bases outside the gene matches. The CDR3 reads CASMRAGTYEQYF. Here the CDR3 DNA reads TGTGCCAGCATGCGAGCGGGAACCTACGAGCAGTACTTC.

CDR3 protein: CASSVGQGNSPLHF. CDR3 bases: TGCGCCAGCAGTGTGGGACAGGGGAATTCACCCCTCCACTTT. The chain employs TRBV10-1 and TRBJ1-6; 10 bases map to TRBD1. Germline CDR1 and CDR2: WNHNN and SYGVQD (reference sequence). The CDR3 is 14 amino acids. Germline trimming cut 4 bases from V and 7 bases from J; bases unmatched to any gene: 1.

CDR3 loop: CASSQDHRGRGTDTQYF. CDR3 sequence (DNA): TGCGCCAGCAGCCAAGATCATCGCGGGCGGGGAACAGATACGCAGTATTTT. V and J are TRBV4-3 and TRBJ2-3, with D possibly being TRBD2 (6 bases). Trimming left V 0 bases short and J 3 bases short, with 16 bases between. The germline V gene has CDR1 LGHNA and CDR2 YSLEER. The CDR3 totals 17 residues.